This T cell receptor beta chain was captured in a study of CD8 T cells in Susac syndrome. In the study overall: When their blood was taken, the Susac syndrome patients had either not yet had any therapy, were taking corticosteroids, or were taking intravenous immunoglobulin alone.

Germline V gene data show CDR1 as SNHLY and CDR2 as FYNNEI. The CDR3 consists of 13 residues. With 8 bases removed from V and 5 bases from J, the gap between germline ends came to 13 bases. General study points: In Susac patients, clonal expansion was not detected in CD4+ cells.

Note on this clonotype: Its antigen is not identified.

Roughly 0.5 to 1 ug RNA was reverse transcribed with random hexamers. TCRdb re-called the immunoSEQ multiplex PCR reads with MiXCR, one entry per CDR3 protein. The table lists 85,000 to 95,000 distinct CDR3 sequences, just under 95% of them singletons, with roughly 0.31% in the top ten. The diagnostic criteria were recently defined, and patients with Susac syndrome met them for definite or probable disease. The authors negatively isolated CD8+ and CD4+ T cells and FACS-enriched TEMRA cells. This clonotype originated in a human donor with Susac syndrome. V and J are TRBV2 and TRBJ1-5; D is uncertain. Sequencing input: CD4+ T cells from PBMCs. The CDR3 bases are TGTGCCAGCCGTTTTGGTAGTGATCAGCCCCAGCATTTT. Translating it yields CASRFGSDQPQHF.